These T cell receptor beta chains were read from a single sample in a study of beta chain features in type 1 diabetes. Method: immunoSEQ multiplex PCR; TCRdb's copy keeps in-frame clones and lacks some. The sample holds about 360,000 clones, roughly an eighth seen once. Sequenced sample: naive CD4+ T cells from blood. These receptors all stem from a young man in good health. Both conserved end residues are part of each CDR3. A D gene is named only where the DNA matches it firmly. Only part of the rows carry a size: once, few, many, or a class if the clone is expanded.

v_gene,abundance,j_gene,d_gene,CDR3nt,CDR3aa
TRBV14,.,TRBJ1-6,.,TGTGCCAGCAGCCCCAGACAGGATTCACCCCTCCACTTT,CASSPRQDSPLHF
TRBV10-3,.,TRBJ2-1,TRBD2,TGTGCCATCAGTGATAGCGGGAGTGGGGATGAGCAGTTCTTC,CAISDSGSGDEQFF
TRBV15,.,TRBJ2-7,TRBD1,TGTGCCACCAGCACAGACAGGGCATACGAGCAGTACTTC,CATSTDRAYEQYF
TRBV5-1,.,TRBJ1-4,.,TGCGCCAGCAGGGTTCAAGGCCAGGCAAATGAAAAACTGTTTTTT,CASRVQGQANEKLFF
TRBV7-2,.,TRBJ2-2,TRBD1,TGTGCCAGCAGCTTACTGACAGGGGGCACCGGGGAGCTGTTTTTT,CASSLLTGGTGELFF
TRBV4-3,.,TRBJ1-5,.,TGCGCCAGCAGCCAAGATCGACTAAATCAGCCCCAGCATTTT,CASSQDRLNQPQHF
TRBV30,few,TRBJ1-1,.,TGTGCCTGGAATGGGGGGGCTGAAGCTTTCTTT,CAWNGGAEAFF
TRBV29-1,.,TRBJ1-2,TRBD1,TGCAGCGTTGGGGACAGCTATGGCTACACCTTC,CSVGDSYGYTF
TRBV18,once,TRBJ2-7,.,TGTGCCAGCTCACCAGTCGAGGGAGGCCTCTACGAGCAGTACTTC,CASSPVEGGLYEQYF
TRBV20-1,.,TRBJ1-1,.,TGCGCGCGGGCGGGGGTCACTGAAGCTTTCTTT,CARAGVTEAFF
TRBV18,.,TRBJ1-2,.,TGTGCCAGCTCCCCCGGGAGGGAGCACTATGGCTACACCTTC,CASSPGREHYGYTF
TRBV25-1,.,TRBJ1-2,.,TGTGCCAGCAGTGTACAGGCCAGTAACTATGGCTACACCTTC,CASSVQASNYGYTF
TRBV18,.,TRBJ1-1,TRBD1,TGTGCCAGCTCACCATGGACAGGGGAGGAAGCTTTCTTT,CASSPWTGEEAFF
TRBV7-3,.,TRBJ2-1,.,TGTGCCAGCAGCTTAGGTCCTAGCAGGTACAATGAGCAGTTCTTC,CASSLGPSRYNEQFF
TRBV23-1,few,TRBJ1-1,.,TGCGCCAGCAGCCGAACCTCGGGGAACACTGAAGCTTTCTTT,CASSRTSGNTEAFF
TRBV15,.,TRBJ1-4,.,TGTGCCACCAGCAGAGGTAACTACGAAAAACTGTTTTTT,CATSRGNYEKLFF
TRBV2,few,TRBJ2-7,TRBD2,TGTGCCAGCAGTGGGGGACTAGCGGGAAACAACGAGCAGTACTTC,CASSGGLAGNNEQYF
TRBV4-1,few,TRBJ1-3,TRBD1,TGCGCCAGCAGCCAAGACCAATTCGGACAGGACTACTCTGGAAACACCATATATTTT,CASSQDQFGQDYSGNTIYF
TRBV9,few,TRBJ2-3,.,TGTGCCAGCAGCGTAGGCCTAGAGAGCACAGATACGCAGTATTTT,CASSVGLESTDTQYF
TRBV28,few,TRBJ2-1,TRBD2,TGTGCCAGCAGTTTTTTCAGACTAGCGGATAGGAATGAGCAGTTCTTC,CASSFFRLADRNEQFF
TRBV2,.,TRBJ1-2,TRBD1,TGTGCCAGCAGTGTACAGGGGGCCCAGGGGGATGGCTACACCTTC,CASSVQGAQGDGYTF
TRBV6-1,few,TRBJ2-3,.,TGTGCCAGCAGTGGACTAGATCCTTGGGCAGATACGCAGTATTTT,CASSGLDPWADTQYF
TRBV5-6,few,TRBJ1-5,.,TGTGCCAGCAGCTTGCGGTCTCAGCCCCAGCATTTT,CASSLRSQPQHF
TRBV10-3,.,TRBJ2-3,TRBD1,TGTGCCATCAGGGGTCAGGGGGCAGATACGCAGTATTTT,CAIRGQGADTQYF
TRBV18,few,TRBJ2-1,.,TGTGCCAGCTCACCACCGGCCAGTAAACAGGGTATCCATGAGCAGTTCTTC,CASSPPASKQGIHEQFF
TRBV29-1,few,TRBJ2-1,.,TGCAGGGGGTCACTGGGAGACGCCTACAATGAGCAGTTCTTC,CRGSLGDAYNEQFF
TRBV28,few,TRBJ2-3,TRBD2,TGTGCCAGCAGCCTCGGACTAGCGTCAGATACGCAGTATTTT,CASSLGLASDTQYF
TRBV30,.,TRBJ2-1,TRBD2,TGTGCCTGGAGTATAGGACTAGCGGAGACTGAGCAGTTCTTC,CAWSIGLAETEQFF
TRBV10-3,.,TRBJ2-3,.,TGTGCCATCAGTGAGCCGGGGTGGGGTAGTGGAGATACGCAGTATTTT,CAISEPGWGSGDTQYF
TRBV28,.,TRBJ1-1,.,TGTGCCAGCAGTTTCCGTGCTAGGATTTTTCCTGAAGCTTTCTTT,CASSFRARIFPEAFF
TRBV19,few,TRBJ2-1,TRBD2,TGTGCCAGTAGTATAACGGGAAGGCTAGCGGGAGAAGGGCAGTTCTTC,CASSITGRLAGEGQFF
TRBV2,.,TRBJ2-1,TRBD2,TGTGCCAGCCCGGCGGGAGGGGGTCGCCGGAATGAGCAGTTCTTC,CASPAGGGRRNEQFF
TRBV20-1,.,TRBJ1-2,.,TGCAGTGCTAGTCTTACATATGGCTACACCTTC,CSASLTYGYTF
TRBV29-1,.,TRBJ1-1,.,TGCAGCGTTGAAGATAGAACGGGCACTGAAGCTTTCTTT,CSVEDRTGTEAFF
TRBV7-9,few,TRBJ1-3,.,TGTGCCAGCAGCGCGGGGGGACGGAACTCTGGAAACACCATATATTTT,CASSAGGRNSGNTIYF
TRBV28,.,TRBJ2-7,.,TGTGCCAGCAGTACTTTTTTGGAGCGTTCCTACGAGCAGTACTTC,CASSTFLERSYEQYF
TRBV27,few,TRBJ2-2,TRBD1,TGTGCCAGCAGCCCACAGGGGGGTGGCACCGGGGAGCTGTTTTTT,CASSPQGGGTGELFF
TRBV7-3,.,TRBJ2-1,.,TGTGCCAGCAGCTTAGGTGCAGCGGTCAATGAGCAGTTCTTC,CASSLGAAVNEQFF
TRBV28,few,TRBJ2-2,.,TGTGCCAGCAGCTTGAACACCGGGGAGCTGTTTTTT,CASSLNTGELFF
TRBV18,.,TRBJ2-5,.,TGTGCCAGCTCACCCCGGACAGCACCCCAAGAGACCCAGTACTTC,CASSPRTAPQETQYF
TRBV7-2,.,TRBJ2-5,TRBD2,TGTGCCAGCAGCTTGGGCGCCGGGACTAGCGTGCTGCCCCAGTACTTC,CASSLGAGTSVLPQYF